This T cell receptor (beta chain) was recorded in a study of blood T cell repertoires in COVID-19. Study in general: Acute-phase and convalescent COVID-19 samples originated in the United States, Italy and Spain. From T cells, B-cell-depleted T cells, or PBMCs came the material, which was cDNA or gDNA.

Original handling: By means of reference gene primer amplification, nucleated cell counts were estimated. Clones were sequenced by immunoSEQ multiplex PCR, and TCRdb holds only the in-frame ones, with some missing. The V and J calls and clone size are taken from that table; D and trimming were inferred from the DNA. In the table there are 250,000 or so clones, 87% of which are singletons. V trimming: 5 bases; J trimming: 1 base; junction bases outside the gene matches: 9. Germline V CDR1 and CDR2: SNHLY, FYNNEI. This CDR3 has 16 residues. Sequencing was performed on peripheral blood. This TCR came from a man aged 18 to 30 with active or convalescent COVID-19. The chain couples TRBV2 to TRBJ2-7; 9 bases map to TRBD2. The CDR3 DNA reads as TGTGCCAGCAGTCGAGATGGGACTAGCAGGTCCTACGAGCAGTACTTC. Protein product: CASSRDGTSRSYEQYF.